Listed below are T cell receptor beta chains from one sample, sequenced in a study of blood T cell repertoires in COVID-19. The repertoire was sequenced with immunoSEQ multiplex PCR; TCRdb's copy has only in-frame clones and lacks some. This sample has some 220,000 clones, with roughly 88% found just once. The sample taken for sequencing was peripheral blood. Receptors were obtained from a man aged 45 to 65 with active or convalescent COVID-19. The CDR3 runs from the conserved cysteine through the conserved F or W. D genes are given only for firm matches. Clone sizes are given selectively: once, few, many, or a class where the clone is expanded.

J | V | D | size | DNA | CDR3
TRBJ1-4 | TRBV4-3 | TRBD1 | - | TGCGCCAGCAGCCAAGGATACAGGGGAGAAAAACTGTTTTTT | CASSQGYRGEKLFF
TRBJ2-4 | TRBV28 | - | - | TGTGCCAGCAGCTCGGTCGGAGCAAACATTCAGTACTTC | CASSSVGANIQYF
TRBJ2-5 | TRBV10-3 | TRBD2 | once | TGTGCCATCAGTGAGTCGCTGGCTAGCGGGAGGGCCCGGCAGACCCAGTACTTC | CAISESLASGRARQTQYF
TRBJ2-1 | TRBV12-3/TRBV12-4 | - | - | TGTGCCAGCAGCTACTTTAATAATGAGCAGTTCTTC | CASSYFNNEQFF
TRBJ2-3 | TRBV5-1 | TRBD1 | - | TGCGCCAGCAGCTTGGCGACAGGGGGCTACACAGATACGCAGTATTTT | CASSLATGGYTDTQYF
TRBJ1-4 | TRBV28 | - | - | TGTGCCAGCAATTCGGGACTCCGGCCTGAAAAACTGTTTTTT | CASNSGLRPEKLFF
TRBJ1-6 | TRBV27 | - | few | TGTGCCAGCAGTTCGAGACCCCCGGAGGTCAATTCACCCCTCCACTTT | CASSSRPPEVNSPLHF
TRBJ2-2 | TRBV5-1 | - | - | TGCGCCAGCAGCTTCCTTCCTCTAGGGCTAGCCCAGACCGGGGAGCTGTTTTTT | CASSFLPLGLAQTGELFF
TRBJ1-4 | TRBV6-5 | - | - | TGTGCCAGCAGACCCGACGGGCTAGGGAGGGAAAAACTGTTTTTT | CASRPDGLGREKLFF
TRBJ1-1 | TRBV10-2 | - | few | TGCGCCAGCAGTGAGTCGGGGGGGTTGAAGGCTTTCTTT | CASSESGGLKAFF
TRBJ1-2 | TRBV6-1 | - | - | TGTGCCAGCAGTGAAGCGTCGGGGGGGCTCAACTATGGCTACACCTTC | CASSEASGGLNYGYTF
TRBJ2-2 | TRBV5-6 | TRBD1 | - | TGTGCCAGCAGCTTGCGATCAGGGGGCTATCTGGGGGAGCTGTTTTTT | CASSLRSGGYLGELFF
TRBJ1-6 | TRBV11-2 | - | - | TGTGCCAGCAGCTTAGATTCCGGGACTGTCTTGCCCCTCCACTTT | CASSLDSGTVLPLHF
TRBJ1-2 | TRBV28 | - | - | TGTGCCAGCATAGTAAAGGCAGGGGTGGGTGGCTACACCTTC | CASIVKAGVGGYTF
TRBJ2-2 | TRBV19 | TRBD2 | - | TGTGCCAGTAGTCGGCAGCTAGCGGGGATTAACACCGGGGAGCTGTTTTTT | CASSRQLAGINTGELFF
TRBJ2-2 | TRBV19 | - | few | TGTGCCAGTAGTATAGGCGGAGGGCCCGGGGAGCTGTTTTTT | CASSIGGGPGELFF
TRBJ2-2 | TRBV29-1 | - | - | TGCAGCGTTGGTGGGGCAAGGAACACCGGGGAGCTGTTTTTT | CSVGGARNTGELFF
TRBJ1-1 | TRBV10-1 | TRBD1 | - | TGCGCCAGCAGTGCTTGCAGGACAGGGTTTGAAGCTTTCTTT | CASSACRTGFEAFF
TRBJ1-1 | TRBV7-2 | - | - | TGTGCCAGCAGCTTAAATAGGGCGGGGGACACTGAAGCTTTCTTT | CASSLNRAGDTEAFF
TRBJ1-6 | TRBV7-9 | - | few | TGTGCCAGCAGCGGACCTACCACGGGGTACCCTTCACCCCTCCACTTT | CASSGPTTGYPSPLHF
TRBJ1-3 | TRBV2 | TRBD1 | - | TGTGCCAGCAGGAATCCGGGGACAGGGCCCGGAAACACCATATATTTT | CASRNPGTGPGNTIYF
TRBJ2-5 | TRBV5-1 | TRBD2 | few | TGCGCCAGCAGCTTTTCTAGCGGGGCTCAAGAGACCCAGTACTTC | CASSFSSGAQETQYF
TRBJ2-5 | TRBV18 | TRBD2 | - | TGTGCCAGCTCACCAGCCCTGACTAGCCCCAATCGAGAGACCCAGTACTTC | CASSPALTSPNRETQYF
TRBJ2-1 | TRBV29-1 | - | - | TGCAGCGTACAAGGGGGAATCACCTCCTACAATGAGCAGTTCTTC | CSVQGGITSYNEQFF
TRBJ2-3 | TRBV6-2/TRBV6-3 | TRBD2 | - | TGTGCCAGCAGTTATACAGCGGGGGCCACAGATACGCAGTATTTT | CASSYTAGATDTQYF
TRBJ2-1 | TRBV5-1 | TRBD2 | - | TGCGCCAGCAGCCCCCCCGGGACTAGCGGGAGTAATGAGCAGTTCTTC | CASSPPGTSGSNEQFF
TRBJ2-3 | TRBV7-8 | TRBD2 | few | TGTGCCAGCATGGAGGCGGGGGAGTCAGATACGCAGTATTTT | CASMEAGESDTQYF
TRBJ1-5 | TRBV6-2/TRBV6-3 | - | - | TGTGCCAGCAGTGCCGGAGAGCCCCAGCATTTT | CASSAGEPQHF
TRBJ1-6 | TRBV2 | - | - | TGTGCCAGCAAAGGGGAACATAATTCACCCCTCCACTTT | CASKGEHNSPLHF
TRBJ2-1 | TRBV7-2 | - | - | TGTGCCAGCAGCCCCCGGAGGGACCACAATGAGCAGTTCTTC | CASSPRRDHNEQFF
TRBJ2-2 | TRBV9 | - | - | TGTGCCAGCAGTCGCGGGAACACCGGGGAGCTGTTTTTT | CASSRGNTGELFF
TRBJ1-1 | TRBV10-3 | TRBD1 | - | TGTGCCATCAGTGAGTCGGGGATACAGGGGGGCACTGAAGCTTTCTTT | CAISESGIQGGTEAFF
TRBJ1-2 | TRBV19 | - | once | TGTGCCAGTAGTGAGAGCCACTATGGCTACACCTTC | CASSESHYGYTF
TRBJ1-1 | TRBV5-4 | TRBD1 | - | TGTGCCAGCAGCTTGGACAGGGGATTTGACACTGAAGCTTTCTTT | CASSLDRGFDTEAFF
TRBJ1-1 | TRBV5-1 | TRBD1 | - | TGCGCCAGCAGCTTGCAGGGGGCCGGGGAGAACACTGAAGCTTTCTTT | CASSLQGAGENTEAFF